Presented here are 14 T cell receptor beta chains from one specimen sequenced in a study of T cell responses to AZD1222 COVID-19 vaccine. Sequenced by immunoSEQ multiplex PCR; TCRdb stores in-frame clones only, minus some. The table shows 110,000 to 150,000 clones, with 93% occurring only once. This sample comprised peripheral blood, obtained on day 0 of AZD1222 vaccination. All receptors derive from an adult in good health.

In nucleotides, the CDR3 is TGCGCCAGCAGCTTGGCCTCTCATCGCTGGACAAGGGGGAATCCCTACGAGCAGTACTTC. Its protein is CASSLASHRWTRGNPYEQYF. The chain is built from TRBV5-1 and TRBJ2-7, with a weak D call TRBD1 (6 bases). The CDR3 is 20 amino acids. V was cut by 0 bases and J by 2 bases, with 27 bases left in between. Germline V lookup: CDR1 SGHRS, CDR2 YFSETQ.

CDR3 sequence reads: CASSLEGARGTEAFF. For the CDR3, the DNA is TGTGCCAGCAGCTTGGAGGGGGCGCGGGGCACTGAAGCTTTCTTT. V is TRBV5-4 and J is TRBJ1-1; 7 bases are shared with TRBD1. The CDR3 spans 15 residues. Germline V CDR1 and CDR2: SGHNT, YYREEE (reference sequence). The trim removed 0 bases at V and 4 bases at J, leaving 6 bases unmatched.

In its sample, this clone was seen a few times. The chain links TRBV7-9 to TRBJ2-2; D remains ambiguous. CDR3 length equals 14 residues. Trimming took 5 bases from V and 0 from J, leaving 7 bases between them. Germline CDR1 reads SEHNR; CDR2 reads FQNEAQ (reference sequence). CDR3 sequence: CASSTTTNTGELFF. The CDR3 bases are TGTGCCAGCAGCACGACAACGAACACCGGGGAGCTGTTTTTT.

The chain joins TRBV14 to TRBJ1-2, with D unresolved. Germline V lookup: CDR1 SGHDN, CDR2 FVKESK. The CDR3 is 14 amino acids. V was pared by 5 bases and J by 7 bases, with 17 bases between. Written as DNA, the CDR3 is TGTGCCAGCAGCGACGCTAGCTCCCCCTCTGGCTACACCTTC. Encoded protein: CASSDASSPSGYTF.

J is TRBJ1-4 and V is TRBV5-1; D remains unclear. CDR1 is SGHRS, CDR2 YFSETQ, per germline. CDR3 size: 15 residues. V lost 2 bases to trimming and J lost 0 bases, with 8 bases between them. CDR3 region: CASSFGRTTNEKLFF. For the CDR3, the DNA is TGCGCCAGCAGCTTCGGCCGAACAACTAATGAAAAACTGTTTTTT.

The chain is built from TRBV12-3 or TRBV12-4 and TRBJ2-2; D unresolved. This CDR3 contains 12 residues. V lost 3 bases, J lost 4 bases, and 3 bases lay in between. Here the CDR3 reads CASSFGTGELFF. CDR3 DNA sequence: TGTGCCAGCAGTTTCGGCACCGGGGAGCTGTTTTTT.

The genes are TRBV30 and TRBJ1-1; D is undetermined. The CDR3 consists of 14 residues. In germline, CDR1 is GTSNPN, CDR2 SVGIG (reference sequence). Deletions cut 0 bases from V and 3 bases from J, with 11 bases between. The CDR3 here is CAWSVRREDTEAFF. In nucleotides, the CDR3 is TGTGCCTGGAGTGTACGCCGGGAGGACACTGAAGCTTTCTTT.

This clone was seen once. The CDR3 DNA follows: TGTGCCAGCTCAACCGCTAGCGGGAGGAGCACCGGGGAGCTGTTTTTT. This translates into CASSTASGRSTGELFF. This chain joins TRBV18 and TRBJ2-2; 11 nucleotides agree with TRBD2. This CDR3 contains 16 residues. Germline assignment: CDR1 KGHSH and CDR2 LQKENI. The trim removed 5 bases at V and 4 bases at J, leaving 6 bases unmatched.

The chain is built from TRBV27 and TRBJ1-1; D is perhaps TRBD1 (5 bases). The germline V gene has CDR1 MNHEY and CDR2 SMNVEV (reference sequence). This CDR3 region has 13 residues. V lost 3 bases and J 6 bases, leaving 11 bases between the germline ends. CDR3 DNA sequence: TGTGCCAGCAGTTTGGGGCAGGGCTCTGAAGCTTTCTTT. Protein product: CASSLGQGSEAFF.

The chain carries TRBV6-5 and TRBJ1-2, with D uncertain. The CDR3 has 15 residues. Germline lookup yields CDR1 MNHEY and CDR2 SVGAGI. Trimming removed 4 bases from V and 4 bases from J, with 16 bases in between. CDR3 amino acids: CASSSYRSRGYGYTF. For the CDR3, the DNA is TGTGCCAGCAGTTCATACAGAAGCCGGGGCTATGGCTACACCTTC.

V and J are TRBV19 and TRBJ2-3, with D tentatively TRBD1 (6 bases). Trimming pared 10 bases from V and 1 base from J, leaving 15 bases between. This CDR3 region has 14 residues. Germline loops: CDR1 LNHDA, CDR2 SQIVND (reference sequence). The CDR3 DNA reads TGTGCCACTAAGAGGACAGTGGGCACAGATACGCAGTATTTT. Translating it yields CATKRTVGTDTQYF.

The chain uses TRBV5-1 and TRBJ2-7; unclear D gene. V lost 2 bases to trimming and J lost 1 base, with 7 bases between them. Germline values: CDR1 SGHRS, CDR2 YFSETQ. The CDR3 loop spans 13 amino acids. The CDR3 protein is CASSFAGSYEQYF. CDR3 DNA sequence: TGCGCCAGCAGCTTTGCCGGGTCCTACGAGCAGTACTTC.

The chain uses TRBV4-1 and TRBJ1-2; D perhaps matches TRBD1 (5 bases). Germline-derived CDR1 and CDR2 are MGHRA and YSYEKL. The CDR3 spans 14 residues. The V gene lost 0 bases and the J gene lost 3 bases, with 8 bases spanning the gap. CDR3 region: CASSQDWGDYGYTF. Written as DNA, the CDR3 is TGCGCCAGCAGCCAAGATTGGGGGGACTATGGCTACACCTTC.

In DNA, the CDR3 is TGTGCCAGCAGCTTGTTCGCGGCCTCCACAGATACGCAGTATTTT. Translating gives CASSLFAASTDTQYF. The chain joins TRBV5-4 to TRBJ2-3; the D is unclear. CDR1 and CDR2 (germline): SGHNT, YYREEE (reference sequence). The CDR3 covers 15 residues. Trimming pared 1 base from V and 2 bases from J, leaving 11 bases between.